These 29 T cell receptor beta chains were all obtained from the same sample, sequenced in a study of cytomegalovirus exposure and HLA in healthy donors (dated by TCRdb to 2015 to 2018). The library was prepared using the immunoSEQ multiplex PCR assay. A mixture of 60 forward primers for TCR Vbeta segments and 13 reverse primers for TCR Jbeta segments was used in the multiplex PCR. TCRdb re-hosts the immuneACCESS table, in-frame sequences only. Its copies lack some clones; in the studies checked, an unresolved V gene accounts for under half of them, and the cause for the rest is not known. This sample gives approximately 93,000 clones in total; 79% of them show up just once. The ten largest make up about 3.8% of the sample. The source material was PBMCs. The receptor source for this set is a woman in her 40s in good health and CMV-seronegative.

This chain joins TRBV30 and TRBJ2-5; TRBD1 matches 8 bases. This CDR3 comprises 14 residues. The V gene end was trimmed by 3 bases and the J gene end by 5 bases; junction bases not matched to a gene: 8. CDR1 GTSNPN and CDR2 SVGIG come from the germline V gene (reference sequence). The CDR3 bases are TGTGCCTGGAGGTTGACAGGGGTCGAGGAGACCCAGTACTTC. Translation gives CAWRLTGVEETQYF.

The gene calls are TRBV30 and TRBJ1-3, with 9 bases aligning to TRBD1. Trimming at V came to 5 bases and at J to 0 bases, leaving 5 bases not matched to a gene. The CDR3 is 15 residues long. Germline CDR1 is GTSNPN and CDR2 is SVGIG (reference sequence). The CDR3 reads CAWGDRGTSGNTIYF. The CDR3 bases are TGTGCCTGGGGAGACAGGGGGACCTCTGGAAACACCATATATTTT.

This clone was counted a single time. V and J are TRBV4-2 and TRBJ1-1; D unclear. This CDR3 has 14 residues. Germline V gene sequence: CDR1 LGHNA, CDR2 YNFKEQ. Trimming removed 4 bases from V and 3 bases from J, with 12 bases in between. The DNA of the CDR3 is TGTGCCAGCAGCCCCGACCCCCGGGACACTGAAGCTTTCTTT. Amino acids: CASSPDPRDTEAFF.

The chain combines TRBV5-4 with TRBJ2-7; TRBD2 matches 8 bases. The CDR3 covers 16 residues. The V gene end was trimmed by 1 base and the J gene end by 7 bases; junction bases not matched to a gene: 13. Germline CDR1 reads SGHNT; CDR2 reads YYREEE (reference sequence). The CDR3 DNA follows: TGTGCCAGCAGCTTGACACCTCCGACTAGCGTGGGGGAGCAGTACTTC. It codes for CASSLTPPTSVGEQYF.

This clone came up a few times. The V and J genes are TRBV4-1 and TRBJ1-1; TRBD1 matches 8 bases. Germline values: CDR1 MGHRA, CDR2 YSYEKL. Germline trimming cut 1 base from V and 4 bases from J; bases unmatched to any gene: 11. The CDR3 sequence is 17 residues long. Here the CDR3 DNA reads TGCGCCAGCAGCCAAGTGGCGGCCAGGGGGCCCGGCACTGAAGCTTTCTTT. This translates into CASSQVAARGPGTEAFF.

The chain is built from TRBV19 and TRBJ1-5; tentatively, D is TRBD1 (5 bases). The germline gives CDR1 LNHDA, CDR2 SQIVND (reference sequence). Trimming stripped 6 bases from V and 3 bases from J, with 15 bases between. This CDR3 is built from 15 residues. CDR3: CASSPVQGPNQPQHF. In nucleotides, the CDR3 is TGTGCCAGTAGCCCGGTCCAGGGTCCCAATCAGCCCCAGCATTTT.

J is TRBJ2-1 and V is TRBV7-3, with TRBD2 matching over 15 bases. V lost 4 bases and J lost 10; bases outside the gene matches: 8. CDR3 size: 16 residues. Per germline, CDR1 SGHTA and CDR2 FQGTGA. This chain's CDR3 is CASSSPGLAGGQEQFF. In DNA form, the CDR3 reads TGTGCCAGCAGCTCCCCCGGACTAGCGGGGGGGCAAGAGCAGTTCTTC.

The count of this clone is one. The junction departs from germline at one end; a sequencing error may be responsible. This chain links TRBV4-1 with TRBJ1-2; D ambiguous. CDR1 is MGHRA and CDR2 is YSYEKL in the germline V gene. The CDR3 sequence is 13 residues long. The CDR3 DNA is TGCGCCAGCAGCCAAGTCGGGCTGGGAGGCTACCCCTTC. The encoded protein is CASSQVGLGGYPF.

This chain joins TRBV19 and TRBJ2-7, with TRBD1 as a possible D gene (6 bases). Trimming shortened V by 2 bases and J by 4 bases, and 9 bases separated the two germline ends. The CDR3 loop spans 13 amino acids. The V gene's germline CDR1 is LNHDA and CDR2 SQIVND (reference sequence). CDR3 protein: CASSINQGYEQYF. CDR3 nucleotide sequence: TGTGCCAGTAGTATAAATCAGGGGTACGAGCAGTACTTC.

CDR3 region: CASSQGDHNQPQHF. CDR3 nucleotide sequence: TGCGCCAGCAGCCAGGGGGACCACAATCAGCCCCAGCATTTT. The chain combines TRBV5-1 with TRBJ1-5; 7 nucleotides line up with TRBD1. CDR1 is SGHRS, CDR2 YFSETQ, per germline. V shed 4 bases, J shed 3 bases, and the junction held 4 bases outside the gene matches. The CDR3 sequence is 14 residues long. Full variable domain (missing parts from reference TRBV5-1 and TRBJ1-5): KAGVTQTPRYLIKTRGQQVTLSCSPISGHRSVSWYQQTPGQGLQFLFEYFSETQRNKGNFPGRFSGRQFSNSRSEMNVSTLELGDSALYLCASSQGDHNQPQHFGDGTRLSIL.

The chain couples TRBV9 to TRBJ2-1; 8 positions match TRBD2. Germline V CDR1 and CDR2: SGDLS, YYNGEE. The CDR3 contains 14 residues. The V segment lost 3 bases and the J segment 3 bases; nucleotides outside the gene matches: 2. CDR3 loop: CASSAGGVYNEQFF. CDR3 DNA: TGTGCCAGCAGCGCCGGGGGGGTCTACAATGAGCAGTTCTTC. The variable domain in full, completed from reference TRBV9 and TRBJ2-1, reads DSGVTQTPKHLITATGQRVTLRCSPRSGDLSVYWYQQSLDQGLQFLIQYYNGEERAKGNILERFSAQQFPDLHSELNLSSLELGDSALYFCASSAGGVYNEQFFGPGTRLTVL.

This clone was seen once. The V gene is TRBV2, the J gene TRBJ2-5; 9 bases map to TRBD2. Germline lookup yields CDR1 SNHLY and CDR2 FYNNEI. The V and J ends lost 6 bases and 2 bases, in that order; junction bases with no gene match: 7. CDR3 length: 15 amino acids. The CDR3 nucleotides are TGTGCCAGCAGACTGGTTAGCGGGGGACAAGAGACCCAGTACTTC. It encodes CASRLVSGGQETQYF.

Here the CDR3 reads CSVEGTGGADGYGYTF. The CDR3 coding sequence is TGCAGCGTTGAGGGGACAGGGGGAGCGGATGGGTATGGCTACACCTTC. The chain recombines TRBV29-1 with TRBJ1-2, with 11 bases identical to TRBD1. Germline loops: CDR1 SQVTM, CDR2 ANQGSEA. J was trimmed by 5 bases and V by 3 bases; bases with no gene match: 11. This CDR3 region has 16 residues.

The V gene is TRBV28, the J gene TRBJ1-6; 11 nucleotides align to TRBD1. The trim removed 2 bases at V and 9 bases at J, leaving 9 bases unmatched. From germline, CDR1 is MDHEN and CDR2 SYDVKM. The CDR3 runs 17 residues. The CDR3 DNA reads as TGTGCCAGCAGTTTACCGACCGGGACAGGGGGGATTTCACCCCTCCACTTT. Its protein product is CASSLPTGTGGISPLHF. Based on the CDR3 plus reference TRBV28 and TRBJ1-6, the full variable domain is DVKVTQSSRYLVKRTGEKVFLECVQDMDHENMFWYRQDPGLGLRLIYFSYDVKMKEKGDIPEGYSVSREKKERFSLILESASTNQTSMYLCASSLPTGTGGISPLHFGNGTRLTVT.

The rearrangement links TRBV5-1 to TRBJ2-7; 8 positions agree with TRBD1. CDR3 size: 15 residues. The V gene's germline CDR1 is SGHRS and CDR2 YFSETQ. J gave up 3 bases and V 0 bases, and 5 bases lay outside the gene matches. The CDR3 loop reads CASSLGLGQGYEQYF. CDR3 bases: TGCGCCAGCAGCTTGGGGTTAGGACAGGGCTACGAGCAGTACTTC.

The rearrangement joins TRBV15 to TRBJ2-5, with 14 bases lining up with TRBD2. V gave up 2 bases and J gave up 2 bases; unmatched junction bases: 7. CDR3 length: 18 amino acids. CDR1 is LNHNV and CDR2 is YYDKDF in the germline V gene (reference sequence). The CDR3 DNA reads TGTGCCACCAGCAGACTAGGACTAGCGGGGGGCCCTCAAGAGACCCAGTACTTC. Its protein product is CATSRLGLAGGPQETQYF. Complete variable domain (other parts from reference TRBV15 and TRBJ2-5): DAMVIQNPRYQVTQFGKPVTLSCSQTLNHNVMYWYQQKSSQAPKLLFHYYDKDFNNEADTPDNFQSRRPNTSFCFLDIRSPGLGDTAMYLCATSRLGLAGGPQETQYFGPGTRLLVL.

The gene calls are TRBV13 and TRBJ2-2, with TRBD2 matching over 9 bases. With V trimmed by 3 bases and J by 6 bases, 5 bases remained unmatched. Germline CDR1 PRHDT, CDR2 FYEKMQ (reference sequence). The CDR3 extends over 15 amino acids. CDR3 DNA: TGTGCCAGCAGCTTGAGGCGGACTAGCGCCGGGGAGCTGTTTTTT. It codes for CASSLRRTSAGELFF.

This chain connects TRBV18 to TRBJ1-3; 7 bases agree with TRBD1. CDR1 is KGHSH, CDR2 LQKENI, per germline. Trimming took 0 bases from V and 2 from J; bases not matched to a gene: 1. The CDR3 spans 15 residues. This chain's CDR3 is CASSPPQGAGNTIYF. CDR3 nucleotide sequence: TGTGCCAGCTCACCACCGCAGGGGGCTGGAAACACCATATATTTT.

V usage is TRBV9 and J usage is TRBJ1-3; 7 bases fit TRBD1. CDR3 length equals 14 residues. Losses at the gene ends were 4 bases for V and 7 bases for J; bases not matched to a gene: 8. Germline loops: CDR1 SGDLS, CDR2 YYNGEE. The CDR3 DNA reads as TGTGCCAGCAGCCCCCCCGGGACAGAGAACACCATATATTTT. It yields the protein CASSPPGTENTIYF.

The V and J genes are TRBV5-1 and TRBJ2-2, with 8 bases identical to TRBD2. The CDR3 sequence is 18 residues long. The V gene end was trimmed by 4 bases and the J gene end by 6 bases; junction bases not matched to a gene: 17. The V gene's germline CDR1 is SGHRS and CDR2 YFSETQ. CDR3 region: CASSTPGSGGRSAGELFF. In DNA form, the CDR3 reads TGCGCCAGCAGCACCCCGGGGAGCGGGGGCCGAAGCGCCGGGGAGCTGTTTTTT.

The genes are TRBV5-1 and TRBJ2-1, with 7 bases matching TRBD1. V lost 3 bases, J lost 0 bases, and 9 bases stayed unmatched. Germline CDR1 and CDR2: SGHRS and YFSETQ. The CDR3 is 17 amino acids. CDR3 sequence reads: CASSWRTGASSYNEQFF. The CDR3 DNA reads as TGCGCCAGCAGCTGGCGTACAGGGGCCAGCTCCTACAATGAGCAGTTCTTC. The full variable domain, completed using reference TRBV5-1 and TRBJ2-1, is KAGVTQTPRYLIKTRGQQVTLSCSPISGHRSVSWYQQTPGQGLQFLFEYFSETQRNKGNFPGRFSGRQFSNSRSEMNVSTLELGDSALYLCASSWRTGASSYNEQFFGPGTRLTVL.

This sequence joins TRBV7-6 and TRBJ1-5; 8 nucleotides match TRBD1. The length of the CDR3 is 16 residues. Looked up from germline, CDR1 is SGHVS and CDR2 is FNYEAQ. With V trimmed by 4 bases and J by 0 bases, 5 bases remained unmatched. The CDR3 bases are TGTGCCAGCAGCTCGACCGGGACAGGTAGCAATCAGCCCCAGCATTTT. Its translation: CASSSTGTGSNQPQHF.

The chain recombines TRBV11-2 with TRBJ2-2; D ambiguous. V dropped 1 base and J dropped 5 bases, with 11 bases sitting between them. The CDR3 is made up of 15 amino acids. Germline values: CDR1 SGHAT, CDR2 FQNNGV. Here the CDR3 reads CASSLGLAETGELFF. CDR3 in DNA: TGTGCCAGCAGCTTAGGGCTCGCGGAGACCGGGGAGCTGTTTTTT. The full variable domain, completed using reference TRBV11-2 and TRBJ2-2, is EAGVAQSPRYKIIEKRQSVAFWCNPISGHATLYWYQQILGQGPKLLIQFQNNGVVDDSQLPKDRFSAERLKGVDSTLKIQPAKLEDSAVYLCASSLGLAETGELFFGEGSRLTVL.

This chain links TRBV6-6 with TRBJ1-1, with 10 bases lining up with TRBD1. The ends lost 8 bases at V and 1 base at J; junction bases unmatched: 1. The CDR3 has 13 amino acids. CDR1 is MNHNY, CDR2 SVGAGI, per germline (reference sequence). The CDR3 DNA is TGTGCCAGCCGACAGGGGGCGAACACTGAAGCTTTCTTT. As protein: CASRQGANTEAFF.

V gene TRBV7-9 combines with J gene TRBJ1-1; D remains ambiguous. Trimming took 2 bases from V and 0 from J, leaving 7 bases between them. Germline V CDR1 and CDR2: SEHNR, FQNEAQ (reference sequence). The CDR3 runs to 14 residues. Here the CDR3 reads CASSLYSMNTEAFF. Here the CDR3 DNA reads TGTGCCAGCAGCTTATACAGCATGAACACTGAAGCTTTCTTT.

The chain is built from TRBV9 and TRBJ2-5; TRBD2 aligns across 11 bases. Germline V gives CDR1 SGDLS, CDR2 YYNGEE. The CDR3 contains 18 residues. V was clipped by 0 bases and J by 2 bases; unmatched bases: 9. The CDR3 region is CASSVGASGGRSQETQYF. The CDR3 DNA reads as TGTGCCAGCAGCGTAGGGGCTAGCGGGGGGCGGTCTCAAGAGACCCAGTACTTC.

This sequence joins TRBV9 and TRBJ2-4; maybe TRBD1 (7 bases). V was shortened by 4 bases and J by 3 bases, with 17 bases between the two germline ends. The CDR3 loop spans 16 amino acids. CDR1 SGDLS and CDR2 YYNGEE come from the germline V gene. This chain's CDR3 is CASSIGGGAGKNIQYF. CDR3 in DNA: TGTGCCAGCAGCATAGGAGGGGGCGCCGGCAAAAACATTCAGTACTTC.

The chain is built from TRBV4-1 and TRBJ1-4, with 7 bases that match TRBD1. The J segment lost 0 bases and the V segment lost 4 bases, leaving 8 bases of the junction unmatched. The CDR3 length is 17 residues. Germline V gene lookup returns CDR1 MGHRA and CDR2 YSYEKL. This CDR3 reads CASSPFGQGATNEKLFF. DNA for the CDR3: TGCGCCAGCAGCCCGTTTGGGCAGGGGGCAACTAATGAAAAACTGTTTTTT.

CDR3 region: CASSITVTLYNSPLHF. CDR3 nucleotides: TGTGCCAGCAGCATTACAGTAACCCTCTATAATTCACCCCTCCACTTT. The chain couples TRBV7-2 to TRBJ1-6; D is ambiguous. V shed 5 bases and J shed 3 bases, with 14 bases lying between them. Germline CDR1 reads SGHTA; CDR2 reads FQGNSA. CDR3 length equals 16 residues. The entire variable domain, with the rest obtained from reference TRBV7-2 and TRBJ1-6, is as follows: GAGVSQSPSNKVTEKGKDVELRCDPISGHTALYWYRQSLGQGLEFLIYFQGNSAPDKSGLPSDRFSAERTGGSVSTLTIQRTQQEDSAVYLCASSITVTLYNSPLHFGNGTRLTVT.